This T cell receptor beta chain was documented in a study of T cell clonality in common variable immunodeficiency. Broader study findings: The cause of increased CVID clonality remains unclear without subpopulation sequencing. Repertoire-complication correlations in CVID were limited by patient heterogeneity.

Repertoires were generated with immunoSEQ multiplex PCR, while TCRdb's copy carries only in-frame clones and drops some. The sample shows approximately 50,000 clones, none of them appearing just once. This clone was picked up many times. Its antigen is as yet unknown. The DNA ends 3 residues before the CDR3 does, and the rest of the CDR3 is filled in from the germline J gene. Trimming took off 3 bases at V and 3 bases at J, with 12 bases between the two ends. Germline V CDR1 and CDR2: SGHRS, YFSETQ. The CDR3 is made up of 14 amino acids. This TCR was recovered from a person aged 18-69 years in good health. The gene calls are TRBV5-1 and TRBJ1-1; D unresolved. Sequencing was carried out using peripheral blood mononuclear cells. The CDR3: CASSSLAIDTEAFF. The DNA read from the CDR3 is TGCGCCAGCAGCTCCCTCGCGATAGACACTGAA. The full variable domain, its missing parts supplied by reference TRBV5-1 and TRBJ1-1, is KAGVTQTPRYLIKTRGQQVTLSCSPISGHRSVSWYQQTPGQGLQFLFEYFSETQRNKGNFPGRFSGRQFSNSRSEMNVSTLELGDSALYLCASSSLAIDTEAFFGQGTRLTVV.